The 20 T cell receptor beta chains in this list originate from one sample, sequenced in a study of vaccination and CD4 T cells after COVID-19 (dated 2022 in TCRdb). The treatment or condition label, as the study defines it: roughly ten-day PBMC culture with coronavirus spike peptide pools or control peptides (ViraFEST assay). Library construction relied on PCR. The listed sequencing device is Illumina iSeq 100. TCR sequencing of DNA from cultured CD4+ T cells used the Oncomine TCR Beta short-read assay at the Johns Hopkins FTIC core. TCRdb ran its own pipeline on the public reads, namely fastp trimming at Q25 and MiXCR clone calling, and kept in-frame beta chains. Each entry is one CDR3 protein sequence, shown with its most common DNA and genes. The sample records fewer than 20,000 distinct CDR3 sequences, 45% to 55% of which are singletons. The ten largest clones add up to 3.5% to 4.5% of the sample.

These TCRs' antigens remain unknown. The source was CD4+ T cells from blood, cultured in vitro, collected before SARS-CoV-2 vaccination. The receptors come from a human donor who had recovered from COVID-19.

V and J are TRBV2 and TRBJ1-5; perhaps TRBD1 as D (5 bases). The CDR3 spans 16 residues. In germline, CDR1 is SNHLY, CDR2 FYNNEI. The V and J ends lost 5 bases and 0 bases respectively, with 14 bases between them. The CDR3 region is CASSRGTLPSNQPQHF. CDR3 in DNA: TGTGCCAGCAGTCGAGGGACCTTGCCTAGCAATCAGCCCCAGCATTTT.

The chain recombines TRBV6-1 with TRBJ1-2; D perhaps matches TRBD1 (5 bases). V lost 3 bases, J lost 1 base, and 9 bases lay in between. This CDR3 is built from 14 residues. CDR1 MNHNS and CDR2 SASEGT come from the germline V gene. The CDR3 loop reads CASSEGPVNYGYTF. In nucleotides, the CDR3 is TGTGCCAGCAGTGAGGGGCCCGTTAACTATGGCTACACCTTC.

This chain links TRBV20-1 with TRBJ1-6; D possibly corresponds to TRBD1 (5 bases). CDR1 and CDR2 (germline): DFQATT, SNEGSKA (reference sequence). The germline V and J ends were trimmed by 3 bases and 13 bases, with 22 bases remaining between them. The length of the CDR3 is 15 residues. CDR3 in DNA: TGCAGTGCTAGTCTTGATCCAGGGTCAGGGAGTCCCCTCCACTTT. This gives the protein CSASLDPGSGSPLHF.

The genes are TRBV6-1 and TRBJ1-2; TRBD1 matches 7 bases. This CDR3 contains 13 residues. V dropped 11 bases and J dropped 6; count of bases not matched to a gene: 12. CDR1 and CDR2 (germline): MNHNS, SASEGT. The CDR3 loop reads CAGSGQPANGYTF. For the CDR3, the DNA is TGTGCCGGTTCGGGACAGCCCGCGAATGGCTACACCTTC.

The chain employs TRBV4-3 and TRBJ2-7; 8 nucleotides match TRBD1. CDR1 and CDR2 (germline): LGHNA, YSLEER. The length of the CDR3 is 15 residues. With 4 bases clipped from V and 2 bases from J, the junction kept 7 bases outside the gene matches. The CDR3 region has the DNA TGCGCCAGCAGCCCGGACAGGGCCCCGACCTACGAGCAGTACTTC. This sequence encodes CASSPDRAPTYEQYF.

The chain recombines TRBV7-2 with TRBJ2-1, with D perhaps matching TRBD2 (6 bases). Germline CDR1 reads SGHTA; CDR2 reads FQGNSA. The CDR3 has 17 amino acids. The V end lost 5 bases, the J end lost 3 bases, and 20 bases lay between the germline ends. CDR3 region: CASSIDRLTGGYNEQFF. CDR3 DNA sequence: TGTGCCAGCAGCATAGATCGCCTCACCGGGGGCTACAATGAGCAGTTCTTC.

The J gene is TRBJ1-1, the V gene TRBV5-1, with D possibly TRBD1 on 5 matching bases. The CDR3 has 14 amino acids. The V end lost 4 bases, the J end lost 3 bases, and 13 bases lay between the germline ends. Germline loops: CDR1 SGHRS, CDR2 YFSETQ. In DNA, the CDR3 is TGCGCCAGCAGCGCGTTGGGGGTTGACACTGAAGCTTTCTTT. Its translation is CASSALGVDTEAFF.

In its sample, this clonotype was seen once. The chain has TRBV6-1 and TRBJ2-5, with TRBD2 matching over 10 bases. Germline V gene sequence: CDR1 MNHNS, CDR2 SASEGT. The CDR3 covers 13 residues. Unmatched junction bases numbered 4, after V lost 7 bases and J lost 5 bases. CDR3 nucleotide sequence: TGTGCCAGCAAAACTAGCGGGGTTGAGACCCAGTACTTC. It translates to CASKTSGVETQYF.

CDR3 coding DNA: TGTGCCAGCAGCGAAGTAGAGGGACTTCTCGCCGCTGAAGCTTTCTTT. Amino acid sequence: CASSEVEGLLAAEAFF. The V gene is TRBV11-3, the J gene TRBJ1-1; D might be TRBD1 (5 bases). The CDR3 runs to 16 residues. CDR1 and CDR2 (germline): SGHNT, YENEEA. The V gene lost 5 bases and the J gene lost 6 bases, with 22 bases spanning the gap. Full variable domain (rest looked up from reference TRBV11-3 and TRBJ1-1): EAGVVQSPRYKIIEKKQPVAFWCNPISGHNTLYWYLQNLGQGPELLIRYENEEAVDDSQLPKDRFSAERLKGVDSTLKIQPAELGDSAVYLCASSEVEGLLAAEAFFGQGTRLTVV.

This clonotype has just a few counts. V usage is TRBV20-1 and J usage is TRBJ2-5, with unresolved D. Germline CDR1 is DFQATT and CDR2 is SNEGSKA (reference sequence). The CDR3 loop spans 12 amino acids. V lost 2 bases, J lost 5 bases, and 9 bases lay in between. The CDR3 reads CSARTAVETQYF. The CDR3 DNA reads as TGCAGTGCTAGAACGGCAGTCGAGACCCAGTACTTC.

The rearrangement uses TRBV21-1 and TRBJ2-2. TRBV21-1 is a pseudogene. The CDR3 runs 14 residues. The CDR3 protein is CASILLLRGGELFF. Written as DNA, the CDR3 is TGTGCCAGCATCCTCTTGCTCCGCGGCGGGGAGCTGTTTTTT.

The chain couples TRBV15 to TRBJ1-1, with D hard to call. The CDR3 is 14 residues long. Between the trimmed V and J ends, which lost 5 bases and 3 bases, there was a span of 13 bases. Germline V gene sequence: CDR1 LNHNV, CDR2 YYDKDF (reference sequence). The CDR3 protein is CATSGFRVDTEAFF. The CDR3 nucleotides are TGTGCCACCAGCGGTTTCCGGGTGGACACTGAAGCTTTCTTT.

The chain is built from TRBV20-1 and TRBJ1-1, with D unclear. Germline CDR1 DFQATT, CDR2 SNEGSKA (reference sequence). V lost 1 base to trimming and J lost 2 bases, with 8 bases between them. CDR3 length: 13 residues. DNA for the CDR3: TGCAGTGCTAGAGTGGGTCACAACACTGAAGCTTTCTTT. Translating it yields CSARVGHNTEAFF.

The rearrangement links TRBV6-1 to TRBJ2-1; the D is unclear. The CDR3 covers 16 residues. Per germline, CDR1 MNHNS and CDR2 SASEGT. Trimming stripped 7 bases from V and 0 bases from J, with 16 bases between. The CDR3 sequence: CASTPRAASSYNEQFF. The CDR3 nucleotides read TGTGCCAGCACCCCTCGGGCGGCTAGCTCCTACAATGAGCAGTTCTTC.

V usage is TRBV19 and J usage is TRBJ1-2; D might be TRBD1 (5 bases). CDR1 and CDR2 (germline): LNHDA, SQIVND (reference sequence). Trimming cost V 3 bases and J 8 bases, with 13 bases left between them. The CDR3 is 13 amino acids. The CDR3 sequence is CASSMTAGRGYTF. CDR3 in DNA: TGTGCCAGTAGTATGACCGCAGGGCGAGGCTACACCTTC. Based on the CDR3 plus reference TRBV19 and TRBJ1-2, the full variable domain is DGGITQSPKYLFRKEGQNVTLSCEQNLNHDAMYWYRQDPGQGLRLIYYSQIVNDFQKGDIAEGYSVSREKKESFPLTVTSAQKNPTAFYLCASSMTAGRGYTFGSGTRLTVV.

This clonotype was seen only once. The chain has TRBV20-1 and TRBJ1-4; 10 positions match TRBD1. After removal of 5 bases from V and 3 bases from J, the junction contained 6 bases not matched to a gene. The CDR3 is made up of 15 amino acids. Germline values: CDR1 DFQATT, CDR2 SNEGSKA (reference sequence). CDR3 loop: CSARDRGIPNEKLFF. The DNA for the CDR3 is TGCAGTGCTCGGGACAGGGGCATACCTAATGAAAAACTGTTTTTT.

This clonotype turned up a few times. The chain recombines TRBV20-1 with TRBJ2-2; 10 bases line up with TRBD2. The V gene end was trimmed by 6 bases and the J gene end by 6 bases; junction bases not matched to a gene: 10. From germline, CDR1 is DFQATT and CDR2 SNEGSKA (reference sequence). The CDR3 has 15 amino acids. The CDR3: CSAPAKLAGSGELFF. CDR3 bases: TGCAGTGCCCCCGCTAAACTAGCGGGATCCGGGGAGCTGTTTTTT.

The chain links TRBV20-1 to TRBJ2-5; D remains ambiguous. CDR3 length equals 15 residues. Trimming left V 5 bases short and J 2 bases short, with 18 bases between. The germline V gene has CDR1 DFQATT and CDR2 SNEGSKA (reference sequence). The CDR3 reads CSAEPRTGQQETQYF. CDR3 coding DNA: TGCAGTGCTGAGCCCCGGACGGGCCAACAAGAGACCCAGTACTTC.

The CDR3 DNA is TGTGCCACCAGTGATTCCGGGGGCGGGAGGCCTAACACCGGGGAGCTGTTTTTT. It encodes CATSDSGGGRPNTGELFF. The rearrangement joins TRBV24-1 to TRBJ2-2, with 8 bases aligning to TRBD2. The V and J ends lost 2 bases and 2 bases, in that order; junction bases with no gene match: 9. The CDR3 has 18 residues. The V gene's germline CDR1 is KGHDR and CDR2 SFDVKD.

V is TRBV7-2 and J is TRBJ2-1; D remains ambiguous. CDR3 length equals 15 residues. The V gene lost 5 bases and the J gene lost 12 bases, with 23 bases spanning the gap. CDR1 and CDR2 (germline): SGHTA, FQGNSA. CDR3 sequence: CASSPQADTASGQFF. The CDR3, as DNA: TGTGCCAGCAGCCCCCAGGCAGATACCGCCTCGGGGCAGTTCTTC.